A selection of T cell receptor beta chains follows, all from one sample in a study of cytomegalovirus exposure and HLA in healthy donors. Clones were read by immunoSEQ multiplex PCR, and TCRdb kept only the in-frame ones, dropping some. Among 150,000 to 200,000 clones listed, around 83% were seen once. Sequencing was done on a sample of PBMCs. The receptors stem from a woman in her forties in good health and CMV-seronegative. Both conserved end residues are part of each CDR3. Fields, in order: CDR3 length, D gene, J gene, clone size, V gene, CDR3 protein, CDR3 DNA. A D gene is named only where the DNA matches it firmly. Size tells how often a clone was seen (once, few, many) or the class of an expanded clone, and some rows leave it out.

length: 13
D: TRBD1
J: TRBJ1-1
size: NA
V: TRBV11-3
CDR3: CAVPGQGSTEAFF
DNA: TGTGCCGTACCGGGACAGGGGAGCACTGAAGCTTTCTTT

length: 14
D: NA
J: TRBJ2-2
size: NA
V: TRBV4-1
CDR3: CASSAGVDTGELFF
DNA: TGCGCCAGCAGCGCCGGGGTTGACACCGGGGAGCTGTTTTTT

length: 14
D: NA
J: TRBJ1-2
size: NA
V: TRBV5-8
CDR3: CASSLRPVAYGYTF
DNA: TGTGCCAGCAGCTTGCGTCCGGTAGCCTATGGCTACACCTTC

length: 15
D: TRBD1
J: TRBJ1-1
size: once
V: TRBV28
CDR3: CASSPGGGGHSEAFF
DNA: TGTGCCAGCAGTCCAGGCGGAGGGGGCCATTCTGAAGCTTTCTTT

length: 15
D: NA
J: TRBJ1-1
size: NA
V: TRBV19
CDR3: CASSIPGSPNTEAFF
DNA: TGTGCCAGTAGTATTCCAGGGTCTCCTAACACTGAAGCTTTCTTT

length: 13
D: NA
J: TRBJ1-5
size: few
V: TRBV12-5
CDR3: CASGPRDNQPQHF
DNA: TGTGCTAGTGGGCCCAGGGACAACCAGCCCCAGCATTTT

length: 13
D: TRBD1
J: TRBJ1-2
size: NA
V: TRBV6-6
CDR3: CASTPGTADGYTF
DNA: TGTGCCAGCACCCCCGGGACAGCTGACGGCTACACCTTC

length: 14
D: NA
J: TRBJ2-5
size: NA
V: TRBV6-5
CDR3: CASSPRLGGETQYF
DNA: TGTGCCAGCAGTCCCCGACTAGGCGGGGAGACCCAGTACTTC

length: 15
D: NA
J: TRBJ2-6
size: NA
V: TRBV6-1
CDR3: CASSWTDSGTNVLTF
DNA: TGTGCCAGCAGTTGGACGGACTCTGGGACCAACGTCCTGACTTTC

length: 13
D: NA
J: TRBJ2-1
size: few
V: TRBV7-2
CDR3: CASSLAENNEQFF
DNA: TGTGCCAGCAGCTTAGCGGAGAACAATGAGCAGTTCTTC

length: 15
D: NA
J: TRBJ2-5
size: NA
V: TRBV19
CDR3: CASSIPQGGQETQYF
DNA: TGTGCCAGTAGTATTCCGCAGGGTGGTCAAGAGACCCAGTACTTC

length: 15
D: NA
J: TRBJ1-6
size: NA
V: TRBV10-3
CDR3: CAISEGTPYNSPLHF
DNA: TGTGCCATCAGTGAGGGGACACCTTATAATTCACCCCTCCACTTT

length: 15
D: TRBD1
J: TRBJ1-2
size: NA
V: TRBV19
CDR3: CASSPGDRLILGYTF
DNA: TGTGCCAGTAGTCCGGGGGACAGGCTTATTCTAGGCTACACCTTC

length: 15
D: NA
J: TRBJ1-1
size: once
V: TRBV7-2
CDR3: CASNRIMGANTEAFF
DNA: TGTGCCAGCAACCGGATAATGGGCGCCAACACTGAAGCTTTCTTT

length: 15
D: TRBD2
J: TRBJ2-7
size: NA
V: TRBV4-1
CDR3: CASSPLAGSSYEQYF
DNA: TGCGCCAGCAGCCCCCTAGCGGGATCTTCCTACGAGCAGTACTTC

length: 15
D: NA
J: TRBJ2-5
size: NA
V: TRBV7-2
CDR3: CASSLISVVEETQYF
DNA: TGTGCCAGCAGCTTAATTAGCGTTGTGGAAGAGACCCAGTACTTC

length: 18
D: NA
J: TRBJ2-6
size: NA
V: TRBV19
CDR3: CASSIERGFYSGANVLTF
DNA: TGTGCCAGTAGTATAGAACGGGGATTTTACTCTGGGGCCAACGTCCTGACTTTC

length: 15
D: TRBD2
J: TRBJ2-1
size: NA
V: TRBV5-1
CDR3: CASTSGLAGYNEQFF
DNA: TGCGCCAGCACCTCCGGACTAGCGGGATACAATGAGCAGTTCTTC

length: 14
D: NA
J: TRBJ1-2
size: NA
V: TRBV6-5
CDR3: CASSLDRTNYGYTF
DNA: TGTGCCAGCAGTCTCGACAGGACTAACTATGGCTACACCTTC

length: 14
D: NA
J: TRBJ2-2
size: NA
V: TRBV2
CDR3: CASTEGLNTGELFF
DNA: TGTGCCAGCACCGAAGGACTAAACACCGGGGAGCTGTTTTTT

length: 12
D: NA
J: TRBJ2-1
size: NA
V: TRBV29-1
CDR3: CSVEDRYNEQFF
DNA: TGCAGCGTTGAAGACAGATACAATGAGCAGTTCTTC

length: 15
D: TRBD2
J: TRBJ2-7
size: NA
V: TRBV5-1
CDR3: CASSPLAGTHYEQYF
DNA: TGCGCCAGCAGCCCACTAGCGGGAACGCACTACGAGCAGTACTTC

length: 16
D: TRBD2
J: TRBJ2-3
size: NA
V: TRBV16
CDR3: CASSQGSSGTSDTQYF
DNA: TGTGCCAGCAGCCAAGGTTCTAGCGGGACGTCAGATACGCAGTATTTT

length: 18
D: NA
J: TRBJ2-1
size: NA
V: TRBV4-2
CDR3: CASSQDLWTGSSYNEQFF
DNA: TGTGCCAGCAGCCAAGATCTTTGGACGGGGAGCTCCTACAATGAGCAGTTCTTC

length: 15
D: NA
J: TRBJ2-5
size: NA
V: TRBV4-2
CDR3: CASSLKGDPRETQYF
DNA: TGTGCCAGCAGCCTGAAGGGGGACCCACGAGAGACCCAGTACTTC

length: 19
D: NA
J: TRBJ1-1
size: NA
V: TRBV27
CDR3: CASSSLSAPGTKVNTEAFF
DNA: TGTGCCAGCAGTTCATTATCCGCTCCCGGGACAAAAGTCAACACTGAAGCTTTCTTT

length: 15
D: TRBD2
J: TRBJ2-5
size: NA
V: TRBV28
CDR3: CASTQAGSGEETQYF
DNA: TGTGCCAGCACCCAAGCGGGATCAGGTGAAGAGACCCAGTACTTC

length: 18
D: NA
J: TRBJ2-4
size: NA
V: TRBV7-6
CDR3: CASSLASTDTVAKNIQYF
DNA: TGTGCCAGCAGCTTAGCGTCTACGGACACCGTAGCCAAAAACATTCAGTACTTC

length: 16
D: TRBD1
J: TRBJ1-1
size: NA
V: TRBV7-9
CDR3: CASSLGDRGRNTEAFF
DNA: TGTGCCAGCAGCTTAGGGGACAGGGGCAGGAACACTGAAGCTTTCTTT

length: 16
D: NA
J: TRBJ1-1
size: NA
V: TRBV5-5
CDR3: CASSLFAGQGNTEAFF
DNA: TGTGCCAGCAGCTTGTTTGCAGGGCAGGGGAACACTGAAGCTTTCTTT

length: 15
D: TRBD1
J: TRBJ1-1
size: NA
V: TRBV9
CDR3: CASSGGPDRATEAFF
DNA: TGTGCCAGCAGCGGAGGCCCTGACAGGGCCACTGAAGCTTTCTTT

length: 16
D: TRBD1
J: TRBJ1-5
size: NA
V: TRBV5-3
CDR3: CARSLVQGERNQPQHF
DNA: TGTGCCAGAAGCTTGGTACAGGGGGAGAGGAATCAGCCCCAGCATTTT

length: 15
D: TRBD1
J: TRBJ2-5
size: NA
V: TRBV7-9
CDR3: CASSGPGQGTETQYF
DNA: TGTGCCAGCAGCGGACCGGGACAGGGGACAGAGACCCAGTACTTC

length: 15
D: TRBD1
J: TRBJ2-3
size: NA
V: TRBV7-6
CDR3: CASSLLDRAQDTQYF
DNA: TGTGCCAGCAGCTTACTGGACAGGGCACAAGATACGCAGTATTTT

length: 16
D: TRBD1
J: TRBJ2-3
size: NA
V: TRBV11-3
CDR3: CASSLDGTVSPNTQYF
DNA: TGTGCCAGCAGCTTAGACGGGACAGTGTCCCCCAATACGCAGTATTTT

length: 14
D: NA
J: TRBJ2-6
size: many
V: TRBV7-2
CDR3: CASSGGSGANVLTF
DNA: TGTGCCAGCAGCGGGGGGTCTGGGGCCAACGTCCTGACTTTC

length: 15
D: TRBD1
J: TRBJ1-6
size: NA
V: TRBV11-2
CDR3: CASRLGTEDNSPLHF
DNA: TGTGCCAGCAGGCTAGGGACAGAGGATAATTCACCCCTCCACTTT

length: 15
D: TRBD1
J: TRBJ2-3
size: NA
V: TRBV5-1
CDR3: CASSGTGGYTDTQYF
DNA: TGCGCCAGCAGCGGAACAGGGGGATACACAGATACGCAGTATTTT

length: 15
D: TRBD1
J: TRBJ1-2
size: NA
V: TRBV7-2
CDR3: CASSPRTGERGGYTF
DNA: TGTGCCAGCAGCCCCCGGACAGGGGAAAGGGGTGGCTACACCTTC

length: 14
D: NA
J: TRBJ1-1
size: NA
V: TRBV7-2
CDR3: CASSLGQLVTEAFF
DNA: TGTGCCAGCAGCTTAGGACAGCTCGTAACTGAAGCTTTCTTT

length: 16
D: TRBD1
J: TRBJ2-7
size: few
V: TRBV5-1
CDR3: CASSFSPTGLWGEQYF
DNA: TGCGCCAGCAGCTTCTCCCCGACAGGGCTATGGGGCGAGCAGTACTTC

length: 14
D: TRBD1
J: TRBJ1-2
size: NA
V: TRBV4-1
CDR3: CASRDRVRNYGYTF
DNA: TGCGCCAGCAGAGACAGGGTCAGGAACTATGGCTACACCTTC

length: 14
D: NA
J: TRBJ2-3
size: NA
V: TRBV9
CDR3: CASSPLPSTDTQYF
DNA: TGTGCCAGCAGCCCACTCCCTAGCACAGATACGCAGTATTTT

length: 14
D: TRBD1
J: TRBJ2-3
size: once
V: TRBV4-2
CDR3: CASSQGTGYDTQYF
DNA: TGTGCCAGCAGCCAGGGGACAGGGTACGATACGCAGTATTTT

length: 17
D: TRBD1
J: TRBJ2-1
size: NA
V: TRBV7-8
CDR3: CASSLYQGAKAYNEQFF
DNA: TGTGCCAGCAGCTTGTATCAGGGGGCCAAGGCCTACAATGAGCAGTTCTTC

length: 13
D: TRBD1
J: TRBJ1-2
size: NA
V: TRBV4-1
CDR3: CASSQGQGDDYTF
DNA: TGCGCCAGCAGCCAAGGACAGGGGGATGACTACACCTTC

length: 14
D: TRBD1
J: TRBJ2-5
size: once
V: TRBV27
CDR3: CASSLTGAWETQYF
DNA: TGTGCCAGCAGTTTGACAGGGGCTTGGGAGACCCAGTACTTC

length: 13
D: NA
J: TRBJ1-2
size: NA
V: TRBV7-9
CDR3: CASSSGRDYGYTF
DNA: TGTGCCAGCAGCTCCGGCAGGGACTATGGCTACACCTTC

length: 15
D: TRBD1
J: TRBJ1-2
size: NA
V: TRBV19
CDR3: CASKEEGQGLYGYTF
DNA: TGTGCCAGTAAGGAGGAGGGACAGGGACTTTACGGCTACACCTTC

length: 15
D: TRBD1
J: TRBJ1-5
size: NA
V: TRBV19
CDR3: CASSDRGSGNQPQHF
DNA: TGTGCCAGTAGCGACAGGGGGAGCGGCAATCAGCCCCAGCATTTT